The 22 T cell receptor beta chains listed next were all sequenced from one sample in a study of blood T cell repertoires in COVID-19. The method was immunoSEQ multiplex PCR; TCRdb's version includes in-frame clones alone and lacks a portion of them. The sample holds around 300,000 clones; roughly 90% are singletons and the top ten take 1.7%. The specimen was PBMCs or T cells enriched from blood (not recorded which). These receptors originate from a woman aged 40 to 50 who had recovered from COVID-19.

The CDR3 sequence: CASKQGSQHF. CDR3 nucleotides: TGTGCCAGTAAACAGGGGAGCCAGCATTTT. The chain carries TRBV19 and TRBJ1-5; TRBD1 agrees at 7 bases. CDR1 LNHDA and CDR2 SQIVND come from the germline V gene (reference sequence). V was clipped by 7 bases and J by 12 bases; unmatched bases: 3. CDR3 length equals 10 residues.

This sequence joins TRBV5-4 and TRBJ1-1, with D tentatively TRBD1 (5 bases). CDR1 and CDR2 from the germline V gene are SGHNT and YYREEE (reference sequence). This CDR3 contains 16 residues. V was pared by 0 bases and J by 6 bases, with 18 bases between. This CDR3 is CASSLGFRGFSAEAFF. For the CDR3, the DNA is TGTGCCAGCAGCTTGGGATTCCGGGGGTTCTCGGCTGAAGCTTTCTTT.

V and J are TRBV3-1 (or the pseudogene TRBV3-2) and TRBJ1-3; perhaps TRBD1 as D (5 bases). CDR1 and CDR2 from the germline V gene are LGHDT and YNNKEL (reference sequence). The CDR3 is made up of 19 amino acids. Trimming removed 4 bases at V and 0 bases at J, with 22 bases between. DNA of the CDR3: TGTGCCAGCAGCCCGAAAAGGGGCGACTTAGTATTCTCTGGAAACACCATATATTTT. It is translated as CASSPKRGDLVFSGNTIYF.

J is TRBJ2-7 and V is TRBV4-3; 8 nucleotides align to TRBD1. Unmatched junction bases numbered 11, after V lost 2 bases and J lost 5 bases. The CDR3 extends over 16 amino acids. Germline V gene data show CDR1 as LGHNA and CDR2 as YSLEER. CDR3 nucleotide sequence: TGCGCCAGCAGCCAAACCCGGGACAGGCTTGGCCACGAGCAGTACTTC. Its protein is CASSQTRDRLGHEQYF.

The chain recombines TRBV7-9 with TRBJ1-1; 7 nucleotides line up with TRBD1. The CDR3 runs to 13 residues. Germline CDR1 is SEHNR and CDR2 is FQNEAQ (reference sequence). J lost 4 bases, V lost 5 bases, and 4 bases had no gene match. CDR3 DNA: TGTGCCAGCAGCCAGCAGGGGGGCACTGAAGCTTTCTTT. It specifies CASSQQGGTEAFF. The entire variable domain, with the rest obtained from reference TRBV7-9 and TRBJ1-1, is as follows: DTGVSQNPRHKITKRGQNVTFRCDPISEHNRLYWYRQTLGQGPEFLTYFQNEAQLEKSRLLSDRFSAERPKGSFSTLEIQRTEQGDSAMYLCASSQQGGTEAFFGQGTRLTVV.

In its sample, this clone was seen a few times. J is TRBJ1-1 and V is TRBV11-2, with a tentative D call TRBD1 (6 bases). Germline V gene data show CDR1 as SGHAT and CDR2 as FQNNGV. V was pared by 3 bases and J by 10 bases, with 12 bases between. There are 12 residues in the CDR3. This chain's CDR3 is CASSFTQGTAFF. The CDR3 nucleotides are TGTGCCAGCAGCTTTACACAGGGAACAGCTTTCTTT.

The rearrangement joins TRBV11-3 to TRBJ1-1; 9 nucleotides agree with TRBD1. The CDR3 is 14 amino acids. Trimming removed 5 bases from V and 5 bases from J; junction bases left unmatched: 6. Per the germline V gene, CDR1 is SGHNT and CDR2 is YENEEA. The CDR3 nucleotides read TGTGCCAGCAGCCCTGGACAGGGGCGGACTGAAGCTTTCTTT. This encodes CASSPGQGRTEAFF.

The chain is built from TRBV27 and TRBJ2-7, with D possibly TRBD1 on 6 matching bases. Per the germline V gene, CDR1 is MNHEY and CDR2 is SMNVEV (reference sequence). This CDR3 is 16 amino acids long. V was shortened by 4 bases and J by 2 bases, with 18 bases between the two germline ends. DNA for the CDR3: TGTGCCAGCAGTTCCCTCCCCAGGGGACGGGCCTACGAGCAGTACTTC. Protein product: CASSSLPRGRAYEQYF.

The chain carries TRBV5-6 and TRBJ1-4; TRBD1 aligns across 8 bases. The V gene end was trimmed by 4 bases and the J gene end by 3 bases; junction bases not matched to a gene: 5. In germline, CDR1 is SGHDT, CDR2 YYEEEE. The CDR3 spans 15 residues. The CDR3 loop is CASSRMTGANEKLFF. CDR3 sequence (DNA): TGTGCCAGCAGCCGAATGACAGGGGCTAATGAAAAACTGTTTTTT. The full variable domain, rest sourced from reference TRBV5-6 and TRBJ1-4, is DAGVTQSPTHLIKTRGQQVTLRCSPKSGHDTVSWYQQALGQGPQFIFQYYEEEERQRGNFPDRFSGHQFPNYSSELNVNALLLGDSALYLCASSRMTGANEKLFFGSGTQLSVL.

V and J are TRBV7-2 and TRBJ2-3, with D tentatively TRBD2 (5 bases). CDR1 is SGHTA and CDR2 is FQGNSA in the germline V gene. Trimming pared 2 bases from V and 2 bases from J, leaving 8 bases between. The CDR3 has 14 residues. The CDR3 DNA follows: TGTGCCAGCAGCTTAAGAGGGAACACAGATACGCAGTATTTT. The encoded protein is CASSLRGNTDTQYF.

This chain connects TRBV19 to TRBJ1-1, with 10 bases fitting TRBD1. The germline gives CDR1 LNHDA, CDR2 SQIVND (reference sequence). The CDR3 has 13 amino acids. V gave up 6 bases and J gave up 8 bases; unmatched junction bases: 6. The CDR3 here is CASRPGTGVEAFF. The CDR3 DNA is TGTGCCAGTAGGCCCGGGACAGGGGTGGAAGCTTTCTTT.

This chain joins TRBV5-1 and TRBJ1-6; 7 nucleotides line up with TRBD1. The CDR3 loop spans 14 amino acids. Trimming cost V 2 bases and J 8 bases; bases outside gene matches: 4. Germline lookup yields CDR1 SGHRS and CDR2 YFSETQ. The DNA for the CDR3 is TGCGCCAGCAGCTTAGACAGGGAGGATTCACCCCTCCACTTT. Translating it yields CASSLDREDSPLHF.

The chain employs TRBV9 and TRBJ2-7; no clear D. The V end was cut by 4 bases, the J end by 5 bases, with 19 bases between. There are 15 residues in the CDR3. The germline V gene encodes CDR1 SGDLS and CDR2 YYNGEE. CDR3 in amino acids: CASSPNVVTLHEQYF. Written as DNA, the CDR3 is TGTGCCAGCAGCCCCAATGTAGTCACCCTACACGAGCAGTACTTC.

J is TRBJ1-2 and V is TRBV27, with D maybe TRBD1 (6 bases). The germline V gene has CDR1 MNHEY and CDR2 SMNVEV (reference sequence). Trimming stripped 4 bases from V and 12 bases from J, with 18 bases between. The CDR3 has 13 residues. The CDR3 DNA reads as TGTGCCAGCAGTTCGAACAGGGAGTATCTACACACCTTC. Protein product: CASSSNREYLHTF.

The chain couples TRBV5-1 to TRBJ1-4, with TRBD1 matching over 9 bases. CDR1 and CDR2 (germline): SGHRS, YFSETQ. V shed 4 bases and J 8 bases; nucleotides not matched to a gene: 9. The CDR3 length is 15 residues. The CDR3 reads CASSLLQGAGEKLFF. Written as DNA, the CDR3 is TGCGCCAGCAGCCTCTTACAGGGGGCAGGCGAAAAACTGTTTTTT.

This clone was observed a single time. The chain recombines TRBV5-1 with TRBJ2-2; 7 bases line up with TRBD1. The V and J ends lost 4 bases and 4 bases, in that order; junction bases with no gene match: 7. The CDR3 runs to 15 residues. Germline assignment: CDR1 SGHRS and CDR2 YFSETQ. The CDR3 here is CASSPRTGATGELFF. CDR3 coding DNA: TGCGCCAGCAGCCCAAGGACAGGAGCCACCGGGGAGCTGTTTTTT.

The rearrangement links TRBV27 to TRBJ1-5, with no clear D. The CDR3 is 15 residues long. CDR1 is MNHEY and CDR2 is SMNVEV in the germline V gene (reference sequence). The V end was cut by 5 bases, the J end by 6 bases, with 17 bases between. The CDR3 DNA follows: TGTGCCAGCAGTCCCACCTACGGGATATTTCAGCCCCAGCATTTT. Its translation is CASSPTYGIFQPQHF.

The chain recombines TRBV7-6 with TRBJ2-1, with D hard to call. CDR1 is SGHVS, CDR2 FNYEAQ, per germline. The ends were cut back, 5 bases at V and 8 bases at J, with 13 bases in the middle. The CDR3 has 13 residues. The CDR3 nucleotides read TGTGCCAGCAGCCCGTTCCAGAATTATGAGCAGTTCTTC. The encoded protein is CASSPFQNYEQFF.

The chain employs TRBV28 and TRBJ1-5, with D possibly being TRBD1 (6 bases). Germline CDR1 is MDHEN and CDR2 is SYDVKM. Trimming removed 6 bases at V and 6 bases at J, with 15 bases between. This CDR3 comprises 14 residues. CDR3 protein: CASSLGSGVQPQHF. As DNA, the CDR3 is TGTGCCAGCAGCCTCGGGTCAGGGGTTCAGCCCCAGCATTTT.

This clone was seen just once. The J gene is TRBJ2-7, the V gene TRBV29-1; 10 bases match TRBD1. The CDR3 length is 13 residues. With V trimmed by 6 bases and J by 6 bases, 8 bases remained unmatched. Germline lookup yields CDR1 SQVTM and CDR2 ANQGSEA. CDR3 in DNA: TGCAGCGTCGCCCCCGGGACAGGGGCCGAGCAGTACTTC. This encodes CSVAPGTGAEQYF.

The rearrangement links TRBV19 to TRBJ2-3, with 7 nucleotides matching TRBD1. The CDR3 spans 14 residues. The germline V gene has CDR1 LNHDA and CDR2 SQIVND (reference sequence). V was clipped by 4 bases and J by 6 bases; unmatched bases: 7. In DNA form, the CDR3 reads TGTGCCAGTAGTAAGACAGGGTCTAGTGATACGCAGTATTTT. It specifies CASSKTGSSDTQYF.

The chain carries TRBV28 and TRBJ1-2; weak D call: TRBD1 (6 bases). V lost 4 bases to trimming and J lost 0 bases, with 9 bases between them. The germline gives CDR1 MDHEN, CDR2 SYDVKM. This CDR3 is 14 amino acids long. The CDR3 protein is CASSSGGPNYGYTF. CDR3 DNA sequence: TGTGCCAGCAGTTCCGGGGGGCCTAACTATGGCTACACCTTC.